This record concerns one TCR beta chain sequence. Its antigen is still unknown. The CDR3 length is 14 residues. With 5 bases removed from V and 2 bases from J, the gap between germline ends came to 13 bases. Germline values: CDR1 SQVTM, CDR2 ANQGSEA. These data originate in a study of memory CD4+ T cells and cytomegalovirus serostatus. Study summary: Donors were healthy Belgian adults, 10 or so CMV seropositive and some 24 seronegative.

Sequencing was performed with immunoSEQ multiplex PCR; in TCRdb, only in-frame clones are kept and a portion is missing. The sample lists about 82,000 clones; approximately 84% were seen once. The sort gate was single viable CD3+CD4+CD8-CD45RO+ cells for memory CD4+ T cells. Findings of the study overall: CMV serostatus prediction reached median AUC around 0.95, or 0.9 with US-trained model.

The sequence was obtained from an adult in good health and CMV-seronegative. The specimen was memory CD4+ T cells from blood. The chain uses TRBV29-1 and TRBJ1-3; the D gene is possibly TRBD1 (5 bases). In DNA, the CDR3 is TGCAGCGTTAGGGACGCAAGACCTGGAAACACCATATATTTT. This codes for CSVRDARPGNTIYF. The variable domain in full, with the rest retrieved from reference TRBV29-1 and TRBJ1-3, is SAVISQKPSRDICQRGTSLTIQCQVDSQVTMMFWYRQQPGQSLTLIATANQGSEATYESGFVIDKFPISRPNLTFSTLTVSNMSPEDSSIYLCSVRDARPGNTIYFGEGSWLTVV.